The next 16 T cell receptor beta chains were all read from a single sample in a study of vaccination and CD4 T cells after COVID-19. Sequencing of cultured CD4+ T cell DNA used the Oncomine TCR Beta short-read assay. TCRdb re-called the PCR reads with MiXCR, one entry per CDR3 protein. This sample has 20,000 or so distinct CDR3 sequences, with 26% found just once. Treatment reported: roughly nine-day PBMC culture with coronavirus spike peptide pools or control peptides (ViraFEST assay). These receptors have no known antigen. The sequenced sample was cultured CD4+ T cells from blood. Receptors were obtained from a human donor with COVID-19.

This clonotype was picked up a small number of times. The chain carries TRBV7-8 and TRBJ2-1, with a tentative D call TRBD1 (5 bases). There are 16 residues in the CDR3. V was clipped by 6 bases and J by 3 bases, with 18 bases between them. Germline-derived CDR1 and CDR2 are SGHVS and FQNEAQ. The CDR3 is CASSPTPKGNYNEQFF. The CDR3 DNA follows: TGTGCCAGCAGTCCGACGCCTAAGGGGAACTACAATGAGCAGTTCTTC.

This clonotype has just a few counts. The V call is TRBV28, the J call TRBJ1-4, with D possibly TRBD1 on 6 matching bases. CDR1 MDHEN and CDR2 SYDVKM come from the germline V gene. Trimming cost V 6 bases and J 4 bases, with 15 bases left between them. The CDR3 covers 15 residues. CDR3 residues: CASSPAVGGNEKLFF. CDR3 bases: TGTGCCAGCAGCCCCGCGGTAGGGGGTAATGAAAAACTGTTTTTT.

This clonotype was detected only a few times. The chain carries TRBV4-2 and TRBJ2-3; D is ambiguous. The germline V and J ends were trimmed by 4 bases and 0 bases, with 14 bases remaining between them. CDR3 length equals 16 residues. The V gene's germline CDR1 is LGHNA and CDR2 YNFKEQ. In nucleotides, the CDR3 is TGTGCCAGCAGCCGATTAGCAGTAGCTAGCACAGATACGCAGTATTTT. Amino acids: CASSRLAVASTDTQYF.

In the case of this clonotype: A much larger clone differs from this one at a single base, so this may be a read error. The V and J genes are TRBV7-2 and TRBJ1-2; 7 bases align to TRBD1. The CDR3 is 15 amino acids. Per the germline V gene, CDR1 is SGHTA and CDR2 is FQGNSA. In DNA, the CDR3 is TGTGCCAACAGCAAGAGGGGGCAGACCGGGCATGGCTACACCTTC. Its translation: CANSKRGQTGHGYTF.

The genes are TRBV20-1 and TRBJ2-5; 11 positions match TRBD2. The CDR3 is 16 residues long. With 3 bases clipped from V and 4 bases from J, the junction kept 10 bases outside the gene matches. The V gene's germline CDR1 is DFQATT and CDR2 SNEGSKA (reference sequence). The CDR3 nucleotides read TGCAGTGCTAGGACACCCGGGACTAGCGGAGGAGAGACCCAGTACTTC. This sequence encodes CSARTPGTSGGETQYF.

This chain joins TRBV7-2 and TRBJ1-4; perhaps TRBD1 as D (6 bases). This CDR3 region has 15 residues. V lost 8 bases and J lost 5, with 18 bases in between. Germline values: CDR1 SGHTA, CDR2 FQGNSA. The CDR3 DNA follows: TGTGCCAGCCGGGAGTATGGGAGGGGGAATGAAAAACTGTTTTTT. Its protein product is CASREYGRGNEKLFF.

The genes are TRBV5-4 and TRBJ2-2; D is perhaps TRBD1 or TRBD2 (5 bases each). The CDR3 is 16 amino acids. The germline V gene has CDR1 SGHNT and CDR2 YYREEE (reference sequence). V was pared by 0 bases and J by 1 base, with 10 bases between. DNA of the CDR3: TGTGCCAGCAGCTTGGAATCGGGGCAGAACACCGGGGAGCTGTTTTTT. Translating it yields CASSLESGQNTGELFF.

This clonotype was counted between two and nine times. This sequence joins TRBV27 and TRBJ2-5; D perhaps matches TRBD2 (6 bases). V was trimmed by 4 bases and J by 2 bases, leaving 11 bases between them. This CDR3 is 14 amino acids long. Germline values: CDR1 MNHEY, CDR2 SMNVEV (reference sequence). This CDR3 reads CASSSLAVQETQYF. The CDR3 DNA reads TGTGCCAGCAGTTCCTTAGCGGTACAAGAGACCCAGTACTTC.

The V call is TRBV5-5, the J call TRBJ1-1; weak D call: TRBD1 (6 bases). Germline V gene sequence: CDR1 SGHKS, CDR2 YYEKEE (reference sequence). CDR3 length equals 16 residues. Trimming shortened V by 0 bases and J by 4 bases, and 16 bases separated the two germline ends. The CDR3 reads CASSLESQGIGTEAFF. The CDR3 region has the DNA TGTGCCAGCAGCTTGGAATCTCAGGGGATAGGCACTGAAGCTTTCTTT.

The rearrangement links TRBV6-5 to TRBJ2-5, with D hard to call. This CDR3 is built from 14 residues. Deletions cut 4 bases from V and 4 bases from J, with 13 bases between. From germline, CDR1 is MNHEY and CDR2 SVGAGI. CDR3 DNA sequence: TGTGCCAGCAGTTTTGCTAGTTTAGGAGAGACCCAGTACTTC. Translating gives CASSFASLGETQYF.

Of note for this clonotype: Because the CDR3's place on the DNA is in doubt, the DNA is left out and the CDR3 is given as listed by TCRdb. This chain uses TRBV12-3 or TRBV12-4 with TRBJ1-2. 13 amino acids form the CDR3, both terminal residues included. This chain's CDR3 is CASSTSPNYGYTF.

The chain combines TRBV7-2 with TRBJ2-5; 7 bases align to TRBD2. Trimming cost V 5 bases and J 9 bases; bases outside gene matches: 12. The CDR3 is 14 amino acids. Germline V gene lookup returns CDR1 SGHTA and CDR2 FQGNSA. The CDR3 coding sequence is TGTGCCAGCAGCCGTGGGTGGGAGGGTCCGGCCCAGTACTTC. Residues: CASSRGWEGPAQYF. The complete variable domain, with remaining parts taken from reference TRBV7-2 and TRBJ2-5, reads GAGVSQSPSNKVTEKGKDVELRCDPISGHTALYWYRQSLGQGLEFLIYFQGNSAPDKSGLPSDRFSAERTGGSVSTLTIQRTQQEDSAVYLCASSRGWEGPAQYFGPGTRLLVL.

The gene calls are TRBV7-2 and TRBJ1-5; D call uncertain. Germline V gives CDR1 SGHTA, CDR2 FQGNSA. This CDR3 is 12 amino acids long. V was trimmed by 5 bases and J by 4 bases, leaving 6 bases between them. In nucleotides, the CDR3 is TGTGCCAGCAGCCGAGCGAATCAGCCCCAGCATTTT. Translated, it gives CASSRANQPQHF.

The chain carries TRBV5-4 and TRBJ2-5; weak D call: TRBD2 (6 bases). Germline V lookup: CDR1 SGHNT, CDR2 YYREEE (reference sequence). The ends were cut back, 5 bases at V and 5 bases at J, with 16 bases in the middle. The CDR3 runs to 14 residues. The chain's CDR3 is CASSPDYKGETQYF. DNA for the CDR3: TGTGCCAGCAGTCCGGACTATAAGGGGGAGACCCAGTACTTC.

This clonotype has a handful of counts. The CDR3: CASSQGTSGGQETQYF. CDR3 nucleotide sequence: TGCGCCAGCAGCCAAGGGACTAGCGGGGGGCAAGAGACCCAGTACTTC. The chain is built from TRBV4-3 and TRBJ2-5; TRBD2 matches at 14 bases. The germline V gene encodes CDR1 LGHNA and CDR2 YSLEER. The CDR3 spans 16 residues. The V segment lost 1 base and the J segment 2 bases; nucleotides outside the gene matches: 0.

V usage is TRBV28 and J usage is TRBJ2-1; 16 bases match TRBD2. The CDR3 extends over 17 amino acids. Germline trimming cut 4 bases from V and 2 bases from J; bases unmatched to any gene: 2. Germline V gives CDR1 MDHEN, CDR2 SYDVKM. DNA of the CDR3: TGTGCCAGCAGTTCCGGGACTAGCGGGGGGGCCTACAATGAGCAGTTCTTC. Protein sequence: CASSSGTSGGAYNEQFF.